This TCR beta chain was sequenced during a study of control samples from healthy donors and cancer patients. This CDR3 comprises 16 residues. V trimming: 2 bases; J trimming: 8 bases; junction bases outside the gene matches: 12. CDR1 and CDR2 (germline): SEHNR, FQNEAQ (reference sequence). The protocol was immunoSEQ multiplex PCR, while the TCRdb copy is restricted to in-frame clones and leaves out a portion. The top ten hold under 25% of the sample, which has around 90,000 clones, about 89% seen once. This chain uses TRBV7-9 with TRBJ1-2, with 9 positions matching TRBD1. Input material: blood. The TCR sequence derives from a man younger than 45 in good health. CDR3 in amino acids: CASSLFSGTGLEGYTF. CDR3 nucleotide sequence: TGTGCCAGCAGCTTATTCTCCGGGACAGGGTTGGAGGGCTACACCTTC.